The rows below give T cell receptor beta chains drawn from one sample of a study of cytomegalovirus exposure and HLA in healthy donors. Only in-frame clones appear in the TCRdb table, and some are missing; sequencing was by immunoSEQ multiplex PCR. This sample carries about 160,000 clones, approximately 96% of them seen once, and the ten largest clones take about 0.94%. The material sequenced was PBMCs. Receptors originate from a woman between 18 and 30 years old in good health and CMV-seronegative. CDR3s include the opening cysteine and the closing phenylalanine or tryptophan. The D gene is left open where the match is weak. The size field is filled for only some rows; it gives once, few, many or a size class.

j_call: TRBJ1-5; v_call: TRBV7-2; d_call: -; clone_size: once; cdr3_nt: TGTGCCAGCAGCTTAGACCGGTATAGCAATCAGCCCCAGCATTTT; cdr3_aa: CASSLDRYSNQPQHF
j_call: TRBJ2-7; v_call: TRBV6-5; d_call: TRBD1; clone_size: -; cdr3_nt: TGTGCCAGCAGTGACGACAGGGCATCCTACGAGCAGTACTTC; cdr3_aa: CASSDDRASYEQYF
j_call: TRBJ2-5; v_call: TRBV19; d_call: TRBD1; clone_size: -; cdr3_nt: TGTGCCAGTAGTCCGTGGACAGGGGGCATGGAGACCCAGTACTTC; cdr3_aa: CASSPWTGGMETQYF
j_call: TRBJ1-1; v_call: TRBV12-5; d_call: -; clone_size: -; cdr3_nt: TGTGCTAGTGTTCCACGGGAGATAAACACTGAAGCTTTCTTT; cdr3_aa: CASVPREINTEAFF
j_call: TRBJ2-3; v_call: TRBV2; d_call: -; clone_size: -; cdr3_nt: TGTGCCAGCAGGCCGAGAGGAGTAGCCTATACCTCTAGCACAGATACGCAGTATTTT; cdr3_aa: CASRPRGVAYTSSTDTQYF
j_call: TRBJ2-7; v_call: TRBV15; d_call: -; clone_size: -; cdr3_nt: TGTGCCACCAGCAGAGAACAGGGAAACTCCTACGAGCAGTACTTC; cdr3_aa: CATSREQGNSYEQYF
j_call: TRBJ1-4; v_call: TRBV19; d_call: -; clone_size: -; cdr3_nt: TGTGCCACCACCTTCAAGGGGTATTCGAATGAAAAACTGTTTTTT; cdr3_aa: CATTFKGYSNEKLFF
j_call: TRBJ1-1; v_call: TRBV6-1; d_call: -; clone_size: -; cdr3_nt: TGTGCCAGCATCCCATCTATGGACTGGAACACTGAAGCTTTCTTT; cdr3_aa: CASIPSMDWNTEAFF
j_call: TRBJ2-3; v_call: TRBV6-5; d_call: TRBD1; clone_size: -; cdr3_nt: TGTGCCAGCAGTTTAACAGGGGGCAGAGGAGATACGCAGTATTTT; cdr3_aa: CASSLTGGRGDTQYF
j_call: TRBJ1-1; v_call: TRBV27; d_call: -; clone_size: -; cdr3_nt: TGTGCCAGCAGCCCTAGGGGGGGATGGGCTTTCTTT; cdr3_aa: CASSPRGGWAFF
j_call: TRBJ1-4; v_call: TRBV6-5; d_call: -; clone_size: -; cdr3_nt: TGTGCCAGCAGTGGCCCGAATAATGAAAAACTGTTTTTT; cdr3_aa: CASSGPNNEKLFF
j_call: TRBJ2-2; v_call: TRBV6-1; d_call: -; clone_size: -; cdr3_nt: TGTGCCAGCGGAGGCGGGGAGCTGTTTTTT; cdr3_aa: CASGGGELFF
j_call: TRBJ2-3; v_call: TRBV11-2; d_call: TRBD2; clone_size: -; cdr3_nt: TGTGCCAGCAGCTTAACCGGGGGGGGATTCACAGATACGCAGTATTTT; cdr3_aa: CASSLTGGGFTDTQYF
j_call: TRBJ2-7; v_call: TRBV9; d_call: -; clone_size: -; cdr3_nt: TGTGCCAGCAGCGAGGGTGGGTGGGGCAACTACGAGCAGTACTTC; cdr3_aa: CASSEGGWGNYEQYF
j_call: TRBJ2-7; v_call: TRBV4-2; d_call: -; clone_size: once; cdr3_nt: TGTGCCAGCAGTCGCGACAGGCGGACCTACGAGCAGTACTTC; cdr3_aa: CASSRDRRTYEQYF
j_call: TRBJ2-1; v_call: TRBV5-6; d_call: -; clone_size: -; cdr3_nt: TGTGCCAGCAGCTACTACACCGGTATCTCCTACAATGAGCAGTTCTTC; cdr3_aa: CASSYYTGISYNEQFF
j_call: TRBJ1-1; v_call: TRBV6-6; d_call: TRBD1; clone_size: -; cdr3_nt: TGTGCCAGCAGTACAGGGGGAGCTGAAGCTTTCTTT; cdr3_aa: CASSTGGAEAFF
j_call: TRBJ2-4; v_call: TRBV7-8; d_call: TRBD1; clone_size: -; cdr3_nt: TGTGCCAGCAGCTTAGTAGGGGGCGTTGGGGACATTCAGTACTTC; cdr3_aa: CASSLVGGVGDIQYF
j_call: TRBJ1-1; v_call: TRBV6-5; d_call: TRBD1; clone_size: -; cdr3_nt: TGTGCCAGCAGTTCTCACAGGGGGTGGGACACTGAAGCTTTCTTT; cdr3_aa: CASSSHRGWDTEAFF
j_call: TRBJ1-2; v_call: TRBV6-6; d_call: -; clone_size: -; cdr3_nt: TGTGCCAGCAGAAACCCCGGGACGGAGGGTGTCTATGGCTACACCTTC; cdr3_aa: CASRNPGTEGVYGYTF
j_call: TRBJ1-1; v_call: TRBV9; d_call: -; clone_size: -; cdr3_nt: TGTGCCAGCAGCGTATCCCCCCGCCAGTCGAACACTGAAGCTTTCTTT; cdr3_aa: CASSVSPRQSNTEAFF
j_call: TRBJ2-2; v_call: TRBV9; d_call: TRBD1; clone_size: -; cdr3_nt: TGTGCCAGCAGCGTAAGGGACAGGGGAACCGGGGAGCTGTTTTTT; cdr3_aa: CASSVRDRGTGELFF
j_call: TRBJ2-3; v_call: TRBV5-6; d_call: -; clone_size: -; cdr3_nt: TGTGCCAGCAGCCAGCCCAAGGACAAAGGCACAGATACGCAGTATTTT; cdr3_aa: CASSQPKDKGTDTQYF
j_call: TRBJ2-3; v_call: TRBV5-1; d_call: TRBD2; clone_size: -; cdr3_nt: TGCGCCAGCAGCGAGGGACTAGCGGGGGTACGGCCCACAGATACGCAGTATTTT; cdr3_aa: CASSEGLAGVRPTDTQYF
j_call: TRBJ2-3; v_call: TRBV6-1; d_call: TRBD1; clone_size: -; cdr3_nt: TGTGCCAGCAGTGGCAAACGTGGACAGGAGGGCACAGATACGCAGTATTTT; cdr3_aa: CASSGKRGQEGTDTQYF
j_call: TRBJ2-3; v_call: TRBV7-2; d_call: TRBD1; clone_size: -; cdr3_nt: TGTGCCAGCAGCAACTGGGACAGGGCATTGGATACGCAGTATTTT; cdr3_aa: CASSNWDRALDTQYF
j_call: TRBJ2-5; v_call: TRBV5-4; d_call: TRBD2; clone_size: -; cdr3_nt: TGTGCCAGCAGCTTGAGGACTAGCGGGGGTGGGGAGACCCAGTACTTC; cdr3_aa: CASSLRTSGGGETQYF
j_call: TRBJ1-2; v_call: TRBV19; d_call: -; clone_size: -; cdr3_nt: TGTGCCAGTAGTTCTCGACAGCCCTATGGCTACACCTTC; cdr3_aa: CASSSRQPYGYTF
j_call: TRBJ1-5; v_call: TRBV5-1; d_call: -; clone_size: once; cdr3_nt: TGCGCCAGCAGTCCTGGTCCGGGGTACAATCAGCCCCAGCATTTT; cdr3_aa: CASSPGPGYNQPQHF
j_call: TRBJ2-4; v_call: TRBV11-1; d_call: -; clone_size: -; cdr3_nt: TGTGCCAGCAGCCCCCGTGGTTTCGGCAAAAACATTCAGTACTTC; cdr3_aa: CASSPRGFGKNIQYF
j_call: TRBJ1-1; v_call: TRBV2; d_call: -; clone_size: -; cdr3_nt: TGTGCCAGCAACGGACAGATGAACACTGAAGCTTTCTTT; cdr3_aa: CASNGQMNTEAFF
j_call: TRBJ1-2; v_call: TRBV5-4; d_call: TRBD1; clone_size: -; cdr3_nt: TGTGCCAGCGGACTTCGGGACAGGGGAGTACGGGGCTACACCTTC; cdr3_aa: CASGLRDRGVRGYTF
j_call: TRBJ1-4; v_call: TRBV7-9; d_call: TRBD1; clone_size: -; cdr3_nt: TGTGCCAGCAGCTCGATGGTGGGGACAGGGAATGAAAAACTGTTTTTT; cdr3_aa: CASSSMVGTGNEKLFF
j_call: TRBJ1-5; v_call: TRBV19; d_call: -; clone_size: -; cdr3_nt: TGTGCCAGTAGTAAAGGTAGTACAGGGAATCAGCCCCAGCATTTT; cdr3_aa: CASSKGSTGNQPQHF
j_call: TRBJ2-7; v_call: TRBV29-1; d_call: TRBD1; clone_size: -; cdr3_nt: TGCAGCGCCCAAGCCGGGACAGGGGAATTTTACGAGCAGTACTTC; cdr3_aa: CSAQAGTGEFYEQYF
j_call: TRBJ1-5; v_call: TRBV7-9; d_call: TRBD1; clone_size: -; cdr3_nt: TGTGCCAGCAGCGTAGGGACAGGGGGGTTCGGTCAGCCCCAGCATTTT; cdr3_aa: CASSVGTGGFGQPQHF
j_call: TRBJ2-1; v_call: TRBV6-6; d_call: TRBD1; clone_size: -; cdr3_nt: TGTGCCAGCAGTTACTCGTTTGGGACAGGGTCTACGCAGTTCTTC; cdr3_aa: CASSYSFGTGSTQFF
j_call: TRBJ2-1; v_call: TRBV7-2; d_call: TRBD2; clone_size: -; cdr3_nt: TGTGCCAGCAGCTTCCGGGGGGACTCCTACAATGAGCAGTTCTTC; cdr3_aa: CASSFRGDSYNEQFF
j_call: TRBJ1-2; v_call: TRBV7-2; d_call: -; clone_size: -; cdr3_nt: TGTGCCAGCAGCTTAGTAGAGCTTGATCGAGGCTATGGCTACACCTTC; cdr3_aa: CASSLVELDRGYGYTF
j_call: TRBJ2-5; v_call: TRBV7-2; d_call: TRBD1; clone_size: -; cdr3_nt: TGTGCCAGCAGCTCTCGGACAGGGACGGGAGAGACCCAGTACTTC; cdr3_aa: CASSSRTGTGETQYF
j_call: TRBJ2-7; v_call: TRBV7-6; d_call: TRBD2; clone_size: -; cdr3_nt: TGTGCCAGCAGCTTAGCCACTACACACCGACTAGCGGGTTCCTACGAGCAGTACTTC; cdr3_aa: CASSLATTHRLAGSYEQYF
j_call: TRBJ1-6; v_call: TRBV7-9; d_call: -; clone_size: -; cdr3_nt: TGTGCCAGCAGTCTAACAGGGAATTCACCCCTCCACTTT; cdr3_aa: CASSLTGNSPLHF
j_call: TRBJ1-2; v_call: TRBV4-3; d_call: -; clone_size: -; cdr3_nt: TGCGCCAGCAGCCAAGTGGTCGGGACTGTTAACTATGGCTACACCTTC; cdr3_aa: CASSQVVGTVNYGYTF
j_call: TRBJ1-2; v_call: TRBV7-7; d_call: -; clone_size: -; cdr3_nt: TGTGCTATACGTCAGTTACAGGGTAGAGGCTACACCTTC; cdr3_aa: CAIRQLQGRGYTF
j_call: TRBJ2-1; v_call: TRBV27; d_call: -; clone_size: -; cdr3_nt: TGTGCCAGCAGTTGGGGGACAATTGGGAATGAGCAGTTCTTC; cdr3_aa: CASSWGTIGNEQFF
j_call: TRBJ2-5; v_call: TRBV5-4; d_call: -; clone_size: -; cdr3_nt: TGTGCCAGCAGCGCGGACTATCAGGAGACCCAGTACTTC; cdr3_aa: CASSADYQETQYF
j_call: TRBJ2-1; v_call: TRBV29-1; d_call: TRBD2; clone_size: once; cdr3_nt: TGCAGCGTTGAAGGTTTAGCGGGGGGCCTATCCTACAATGAGCAGTTCTTC; cdr3_aa: CSVEGLAGGLSYNEQFF
j_call: TRBJ2-6; v_call: TRBV15; d_call: -; clone_size: -; cdr3_nt: TGTGCCACCAGCAGACCCGGTAGCTCTGGGGCCAACGTCCTGACTTTC; cdr3_aa: CATSRPGSSGANVLTF
j_call: TRBJ1-2; v_call: TRBV7-3; d_call: -; clone_size: -; cdr3_nt: TGTGCCAGCAGCTTACTCGGCTATGGCTACACCTTC; cdr3_aa: CASSLLGYGYTF
j_call: TRBJ2-2; v_call: TRBV2; d_call: TRBD1; clone_size: -; cdr3_nt: TGTGCCAGCACTCCGGACAGGAAACGGGTCGGGGAGCTGTTTTTT; cdr3_aa: CASTPDRKRVGELFF
j_call: TRBJ1-6; v_call: TRBV4-1; d_call: TRBD1; clone_size: once; cdr3_nt: TGCGCCAGCAGCCAAAGGGCGACAGGGGGCGATAATTCACCCCTCCACTTT; cdr3_aa: CASSQRATGGDNSPLHF
j_call: TRBJ2-3; v_call: TRBV7-3; d_call: TRBD2; clone_size: -; cdr3_nt: TGTGCCAGCAGATTGGCGGGGGGCCCAGATACGCAGTATTTT; cdr3_aa: CASRLAGGPDTQYF
j_call: TRBJ1-1; v_call: TRBV11-2; d_call: TRBD1; clone_size: -; cdr3_nt: TGTGCCAGCAGCTCACCACAGGGGACAAGGGGACCGAACACTGAAGCTTTCTTT; cdr3_aa: CASSSPQGTRGPNTEAFF